These 23 T cell receptor beta chains were sequenced from one sample in a study of blood T cell repertoires in COVID-19. Some clones are missing from TCRdb's copy, which holds only in-frame ones; the method was immunoSEQ multiplex PCR. The table includes 150,000 to 200,000 clones, roughly 80% detected once. Sequencing was carried out using peripheral blood. These receptors were collected from a man aged 60 to 75 with active or convalescent COVID-19.

The genes are TRBV14 and TRBJ1-1; TRBD1 agrees at 7 bases. Germline V gives CDR1 SGHDN, CDR2 FVKESK. V was clipped by 3 bases and J by 8 bases; unmatched bases: 9. The CDR3 is 14 residues long. For the CDR3, the DNA is TGTGCCAGCAGCCATCTGAACCGGGACAGCGAAGCTTTCTTT. It encodes CASSHLNRDSEAFF.

The sample holds many counts of this clone. This sequence joins TRBV9 and TRBJ2-1; 9 bases fit TRBD2. V lost 0 bases to trimming and J lost 10 bases; unmatched junction nucleotides: 8. Germline V CDR1 and CDR2: SGDLS, YYNGEE. The CDR3 covers 15 residues. The CDR3 sequence: CASSVGGLAGREQFF. CDR3 nucleotide sequence: TGTGCCAGCAGCGTAGGCGGGCTAGCGGGGCGCGAGCAGTTCTTC.

The CDR3 here is CASSDGDRADYEQYF. The CDR3 region has the DNA TGTGCCAGCAGCGATGGGGACAGGGCAGACTACGAGCAGTACTTC. This chain links TRBV9 with TRBJ2-7; 9 nucleotides align to TRBD1. Trimming cost V 3 bases and J 3 bases; bases outside gene matches: 7. From germline, CDR1 is SGDLS and CDR2 YYNGEE. The CDR3 covers 15 residues.

The genes are TRBV15 and TRBJ1-5; 8 bases match TRBD1. J gave up 5 bases and V 1 base, and 10 bases lay outside the gene matches. The CDR3 extends over 17 amino acids. The germline V gene encodes CDR1 LNHNV and CDR2 YYDKDF (reference sequence). This CDR3 is CATSRVGQVTGDQPQHF. For the CDR3, the DNA is TGTGCCACCAGCAGAGTGGGACAGGTAACGGGTGATCAGCCCCAGCATTTT.

The chain couples TRBV7-9 to TRBJ2-7, with TRBD1 as a possible D gene (6 bases). Germline V CDR1 and CDR2: SEHNR, FQNEAQ (reference sequence). V was shortened by 1 base and J by 0 bases, with 7 bases between the two germline ends. The CDR3 totals 14 residues. The CDR3 sequence is CASSLGDNSYEQYF. The CDR3 bases are TGTGCCAGCAGCTTAGGGGACAACTCCTACGAGCAGTACTTC.

The chain joins TRBV7-2 to TRBJ1-1; D possibly corresponds to TRBD1 (5 bases). The germline CDR1 and CDR2 sequences are SGHTA and FQGNSA. The CDR3 is 12 amino acids. Trimming removed 0 bases at V and 11 bases at J, with 10 bases between. CDR3 nucleotide sequence: TGTGCCAGCAGCTTAGCGCAGGGCACGGCTTTCTTT. It codes for CASSLAQGTAFF.

This clone was found once. The rearrangement links TRBV10-3 to TRBJ1-6, with 8 nucleotides matching TRBD1. Per germline, CDR1 ENHRY and CDR2 SYGVKD. J lost 5 bases, V lost 2 bases, and 2 bases had no gene match. This CDR3 is 15 amino acids long. The CDR3 coding sequence is TGTGCCATCAGTGAGCCGACAGGGGATAATTCACCCCTCCACTTT. Protein product: CAISEPTGDNSPLHF.

The sample holds a few counts of this clone. The chain employs TRBV19 and TRBJ2-2; TRBD2 matches 11 bases. The CDR3 spans 15 residues. Germline CDR1 and CDR2: LNHDA and SQIVND (reference sequence). After removal of 7 bases from V and 6 bases from J, the junction contained 7 bases not matched to a gene. CDR3 amino acids: CASTQLAGVAGELFF. The CDR3 nucleotides are TGTGCCAGTACCCAACTAGCGGGAGTTGCCGGGGAGCTGTTTTTT.

The rearrangement uses TRBV29-1 and TRBJ2-7, with 8 bases fitting TRBD2. Germline V lookup: CDR1 SQVTM, CDR2 ANQGSEA. CDR3 length: 14 amino acids. After removal of 0 bases from V and 1 base from J, the junction contained 2 bases not matched to a gene. CDR3 nucleotides: TGCAGCGTTGAAGATCCGGGGGGGTCCTACGAGCAGTACTTC. Amino acid sequence: CSVEDPGGSYEQYF.

This clone was seen more than once but under ten times. The gene calls are TRBV9 and TRBJ1-1; D possibly corresponds to TRBD1 (5 bases). V was trimmed by 4 bases and J by 1 base, leaving 8 bases between them. CDR3 length: 13 residues. Germline V gives CDR1 SGDLS, CDR2 YYNGEE. The CDR3 loop is CASSFQGNTEAFF. The CDR3 nucleotides read TGTGCCAGCAGCTTCCAGGGGAACACTGAAGCTTTCTTT.

The rearrangement links TRBV7-9 to TRBJ2-5; 14 bases line up with TRBD2. Germline lookup yields CDR1 SEHNR and CDR2 FQNEAQ (reference sequence). Unmatched junction bases numbered 7, after V lost 5 bases and J lost 2 bases. CDR3 length: 17 residues. For the CDR3, the DNA is TGTGCCAGCAGCCCCCGGACTAGCGGGAGGTTTCAAGAGACCCAGTACTTC. This gives the protein CASSPRTSGRFQETQYF.

The rearrangement links TRBV7-8 to TRBJ2-1; 7 bases are shared with TRBD1. The CDR3 sequence is 15 residues long. Germline CDR1 reads SGHVS; CDR2 reads FQNEAQ. The J segment lost 7 bases and the V segment lost 4 bases, leaving 10 bases of the junction unmatched. CDR3 nucleotides: TGTGCCAGCAGCTACCTGAAGGGGGCCGCGAATGAGCAGTTCTTC. This sequence encodes CASSYLKGAANEQFF.

This clone was detected only once. The chain recombines TRBV4-1 with TRBJ1-1; TRBD1 matches 9 bases. The CDR3 is made up of 16 amino acids. Per the germline V gene, CDR1 is MGHRA and CDR2 is YSYEKL. V was pared by 1 base and J by 0 bases, with 3 bases of the junction left unmatched. In nucleotides, the CDR3 is TGCGCCAGCAGCCAAGGACAGGGGGGGATGAACACTGAAGCTTTCTTT. Translated, it gives CASSQGQGGMNTEAFF.

J is TRBJ2-7 and V is TRBV29-1; D might be TRBD1 (6 bases). The germline V gene encodes CDR1 SQVTM and CDR2 ANQGSEA. The CDR3 loop spans 15 amino acids. Trimming stripped 1 base from V and 3 bases from J, with 16 bases between. The CDR3 spells CSVEAATGPFYEQYF. The CDR3 DNA follows: TGCAGCGTTGAAGCAGCGACAGGACCCTTCTACGAGCAGTACTTC.

Notes on this clone: This sample also contains other DNA sequences that code for the same CDR3. V gene TRBV5-4 combines with J gene TRBJ2-7; D might be TRBD2 (6 bases). The CDR3 has 13 amino acids. Germline V CDR1 and CDR2: SGHNT, YYREEE (reference sequence). Trimming took off 2 bases at V and 3 bases at J, with 9 bases between the two ends. The DNA for the CDR3 is TGTGCCAGCAGCTTACGGGGAGGCTACGAGCAGTACTTC. Its protein is CASSLRGGYEQYF.

V usage is TRBV5-4 and J usage is TRBJ1-2; 9 nucleotides line up with TRBD1. The CDR3 consists of 12 residues. The V segment lost 6 bases and the J segment 11 bases; nucleotides outside the gene matches: 8. Germline V gene lookup returns CDR1 SGHNT and CDR2 YYREEE (reference sequence). CDR3 sequence reads: CASTGTGRLYTF. CDR3 coding DNA: TGTGCCAGCACCGGGACAGGGAGATTGTACACCTTC. Full variable domain (rest looked up from reference TRBV5-4 and TRBJ1-2): ETGVTQSPTHLIKTRGQQVTLRCSSQSGHNTVSWYQQALGQGPQFIFQYYREEENGRGNFPPRFSGLQFPNYSSELNVNALELDDSALYLCASTGTGRLYTFGSGTRLTVV.

The chain has TRBV11-3 and TRBJ1-1; D ambiguous. Between the trimmed V and J ends, which lost 5 bases and 3 bases, there was a span of 10 bases. This CDR3 spans 13 amino acids. CDR1 and CDR2 (germline): SGHNT, YENEEA. The CDR3 here is CASSHGEDTEAFF. For the CDR3, the DNA is TGTGCCAGCAGCCATGGGGAGGACACTGAAGCTTTCTTT.

The rearrangement uses TRBV30 and TRBJ1-4; possible D gene TRBD1, 5 bases. The CDR3 runs to 19 residues. V was cut by 2 bases and J by 0 bases, with 22 bases left in between. CDR1 is GTSNPN, CDR2 SVGIG, per germline (reference sequence). CDR3 coding DNA: TGTGCCTGGAGTCTTCAGGGAGGCGACTTATTTGCAACTAATGAAAAACTGTTTTTT. It encodes CAWSLQGGDLFATNEKLFF.

In its sample, this clone was seen a few times. CDR3 sequence (DNA): TGTGCCATCAAAGGGACTGAGTTCCGGGGGCAGTACTTC. As protein: CAIKGTEFRGQYF. The genes are TRBV10-3 and TRBJ2-7; weak D call: TRBD2 (6 bases). There are 13 residues in the CDR3. Trimming shortened V by 7 bases and J by 9 bases, and 19 bases separated the two germline ends. Germline CDR1 and CDR2: ENHRY and SYGVKD.

The genes are TRBV27 and TRBJ1-1; D unclear. V was trimmed by 1 base and J by 2 bases, leaving 5 bases between them. The CDR3 extends over 13 amino acids. In germline, CDR1 is MNHEY, CDR2 SMNVEV (reference sequence). The CDR3 sequence: CASSLFRNTEAFF. The CDR3 DNA sequence: TGTGCCAGCAGTTTATTTAGAAACACTGAAGCTTTCTTT.

The chain recombines TRBV29-1 with TRBJ2-1, with D possibly being TRBD2 (5 bases). This CDR3 spans 13 amino acids. The V and J ends lost 4 bases and 8 bases respectively, with 15 bases between them. Germline V lookup: CDR1 SQVTM, CDR2 ANQGSEA. The CDR3, as DNA: TGCAGCGTTGGAACTGTGGTGGGAGATGAGCAGTTCTTC. Its protein product is CSVGTVVGDEQFF.

V is TRBV11-2 and J is TRBJ2-7, with TRBD2 matching over 9 bases. Germline CDR1 is SGHAT and CDR2 is FQNNGV. This CDR3 is built from 14 residues. With V trimmed by 5 bases and J by 2 bases, 4 bases remained unmatched. CDR3 DNA sequence: TGTGCCAGCAGCGCGACTAGCGGAGCCTACGAGCAGTACTTC. It is translated as CASSATSGAYEQYF.

CDR3 DNA: TGTGCCAGCAGCCCAGGGGTCCTAGCCAAAAACATTCAGTACTTC. Residues: CASSPGVLAKNIQYF. This chain links TRBV5-4 with TRBJ2-4, with a possible D match to TRBD1 (6 bases). The CDR3 runs 15 residues. The germline V gene encodes CDR1 SGHNT and CDR2 YYREEE (reference sequence). Between the trimmed V and J ends, which lost 4 bases and 0 bases, there was a span of 11 bases.